The source of this T cell receptor (beta chain) is a study of blood T cell repertoires in COVID-19. Generated by immunoSEQ multiplex PCR, the TCRdb table keeps only in-frame clones and is missing some. The sample holds 200,000 to 250,000 clones, approximately 82% seen once. The sequenced sample consisted of peripheral blood. The TCR comes from a woman at least 80 years old with active or convalescent COVID-19.

The DNA of the CDR3 is TGTGCCTGGGCAGCAGGCAGGGCGGGCTACACCTTC. It encodes CAWAAGRAGYTF. This chain uses TRBV30 with TRBJ1-2, with a tentative D call TRBD1 (5 bases). This CDR3 spans 12 amino acids. CDR1 is GTSNPN and CDR2 is SVGIG in the germline V gene (reference sequence). V lost 5 bases, J lost 8 bases, and 15 bases lay in between.